This paragraph reports one T cell receptor beta chain. CDR1 is SGHTA and CDR2 is FQGTGA in the germline V gene. The ends were cut back, 3 bases at V and 4 bases at J, with 10 bases in the middle. The CDR3 sequence is 14 residues long. The data were taken from a study of blood T cell repertoires in COVID-19. Assay used: immunoSEQ multiplex PCR; TCRdb lists only in-frame clones, some missing. The profile covers about 140,000 clones, with around four fifths appearing a single time and more than 5% taken by the ten largest. The rearrangement links TRBV7-3 to TRBJ1-3; perhaps TRBD1 as D (5 bases). The sequence derives from a woman in her thirties or forties who had recovered from COVID-19. The specimen was PBMCs or T cells enriched from blood (not recorded which). The CDR3 region is CASSFGGAGNTIYF. For the CDR3, the DNA is TGTGCCAGCAGCTTTGGAGGGGCAGGAAACACCATATATTTT.